This TCR beta chain comes out of a study of shared clonotypes between healthy human individuals. Sequenced by immunoSEQ multiplex PCR; TCRdb stores in-frame clones only, minus some. The repertoire includes about 2.1 million clones, 90% to 95% of them detected once, and less than 2% sits in the top ten. Study conclusions and caveats: Richness estimates generally favored naive over memory subsets. Sharing across a handful of donors was seen in roughly 5% of naive CD4 clonotypes. Clonotypes shared by all four donors outscored non-shared clonotypes in generation probability. Blood was the sole source, and tissue repertoires probably differ.

Naive-designated CD8 cells lacked CD45RO, were positively enriched for CCR7, and omitted terminally differentiated effector memory CD45RA+ cells. A remark on this clone: Its antigen is currently unknown.

Per germline, CDR1 SEHNR and CDR2 FQNEAQ (reference sequence). This CDR3 has 14 residues. V dropped 7 bases and J dropped 2; count of bases not matched to a gene: 8. The source of this sequence is a man between 18 and 29 years old in good health. Some clones in this sample may be carry-over from other donors' samples. Sequencing used naive CD8+ T cells from PBMCs. V and J are TRBV7-9 and TRBJ2-7, with 7 bases identical to TRBD1. The DNA for the CDR3 is TGTGCCAGCACCATAGGGGGCACGGCCTACGAGCAGTACTTC. It codes for CASTIGGTAYEQYF.